The sequence of this T cell receptor (delta chain) was determined in a study of human gamma delta and Vdelta1 T cells. Findings and caveats of the study: Delta One T cells were reportedly polyclonal and broadly cytotoxic against acute myeloid leukemia.

TCRdb applied CATT to the PCR reads for clone calling. The profile covers over 5,500 delta-chain clones, with less than 50% appearing a single time and roughly 5.9% taken by the ten largest. Looked up from germline, CDR1 is TSWWSYY and CDR2 is QGS. The CDR3 extends over 14 amino acids. Trimming took 4 bases from V and 2 from J; bases not matched to a gene: 7. Notes on this clone: Antigen unknown.

The receptor comes from a human donor in good health. The gene calls are TRDV1 and TRDJ4; 7 bases match TRDD3. Sequencing was carried out using Vdelta1 gamma-delta T cells from blood grown in culture (DOT cells). CDR3 sequence: CALGVPGIKRPLIF. The CDR3 bases are TGTGCTCTTGGGGTACCGGGGATAAAGAGACCCCTGATCTTT.